The sample holds a few counts of the clone carrying this T cell receptor beta chain. The sample comes from a study of cytomegalovirus exposure and HLA in healthy donors. V was cut by 3 bases and J by 1 base, with 3 bases left in between. This CDR3 contains 13 residues. In germline, CDR1 is SGHTA, CDR2 FQGTGA. The primer mix had 60 Vbeta and 13 Jbeta primers. Using immunoSEQ multiplex PCR, the repertoire was profiled, and TCRdb retains in-frame clones only, with some absent. The table records about 130,000 clones, 75% to 90% of them present only once. The sequence was collected from a man younger than 45 in good health and CMV-seronegative. The rearrangement joins TRBV7-3 to TRBJ2-2; the D is unclear. Sequenced material: PBMCs. The CDR3 nucleotides read TGTGCCAGCAGCTTCAGGAACACCGGGGAGCTGTTTTTT. Its protein product is CASSFRNTGELFF.